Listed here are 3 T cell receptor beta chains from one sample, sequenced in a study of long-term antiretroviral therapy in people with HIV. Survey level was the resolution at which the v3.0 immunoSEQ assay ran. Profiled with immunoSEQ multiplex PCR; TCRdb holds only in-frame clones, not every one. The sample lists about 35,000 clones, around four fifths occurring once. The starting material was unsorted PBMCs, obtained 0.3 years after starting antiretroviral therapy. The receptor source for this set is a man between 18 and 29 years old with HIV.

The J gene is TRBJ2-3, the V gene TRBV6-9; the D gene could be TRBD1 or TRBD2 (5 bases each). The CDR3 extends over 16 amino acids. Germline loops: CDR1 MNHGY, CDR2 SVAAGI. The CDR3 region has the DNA TGTACTAATAGGGTGGCGAGGGGCGGAGTCACAGATACGCAGTATTTT. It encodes CTNRVARGGVTDTQYF.

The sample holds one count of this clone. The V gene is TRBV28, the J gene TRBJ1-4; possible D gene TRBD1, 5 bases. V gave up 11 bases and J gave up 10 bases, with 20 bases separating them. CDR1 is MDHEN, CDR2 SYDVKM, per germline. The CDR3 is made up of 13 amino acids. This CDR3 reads CAGAGSNFGKLFF. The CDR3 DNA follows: TGTGCCGGGGCCGGCTCGAACTTTGGAAAACTGTTTTTT. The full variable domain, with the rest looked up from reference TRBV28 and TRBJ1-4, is DVKVTQSSRYLVKRTGEKVFLECVQDMDHENMFWYRQDPGLGLRLIYFSYDVKMKEKGDIPEGYSVSREKKERFSLILESASTNQTSMYLCAGAGSNFGKLFFGSGTQLSVL.

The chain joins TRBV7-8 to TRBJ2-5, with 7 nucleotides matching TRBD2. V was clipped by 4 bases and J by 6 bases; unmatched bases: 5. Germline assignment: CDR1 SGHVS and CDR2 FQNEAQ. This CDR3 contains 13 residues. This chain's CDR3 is CASSWTRVQTQYF. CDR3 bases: TGTGCCAGCAGCTGGACTAGAGTACAGACCCAGTACTTC.